A selection of T cell receptor beta chains follows, all from one sample in a study of blood T cell repertoires in COVID-19. Assay used: immunoSEQ multiplex PCR; TCRdb lists only in-frame clones, some missing. The data contain 200,000 to 250,000 clones, roughly 91% of them singletons. Sequencing was carried out using peripheral blood. These receptors came from a man between 25 and 39 years old with COVID-19, enrolled during active disease. CDR3s include the opening cysteine and the closing phenylalanine or tryptophan. The D gene is left open where the match is weak. Rows give clone size only sometimes, using once, few, many, or a class for an expanded clone.

len: 14; d_gene: -; v_gene: TRBV11-2; abundance: -; j_gene: TRBJ1-2; CDR3nt: TGTGCCAGCAGCCTCGGAGGGGTTACCTATGGCTACACCTTC; CDR3aa: CASSLGGVTYGYTF
len: 22; d_gene: TRBD2; v_gene: TRBV3-1/TRBV3-2; abundance: -; j_gene: TRBJ2-5; CDR3nt: TGTGCCAGCAGCCTAGGACTGGGGGAAGGAGGACTAGCGAGACTACCTCAAGAGACCCAGTACTTC; CDR3aa: CASSLGLGEGGLARLPQETQYF
len: 15; d_gene: TRBD1; v_gene: TRBV28; abundance: once; j_gene: TRBJ1-2; CDR3nt: TGTGCCAGCAGTCCGACCGACAGGGGGCTCTATGGCTACACCTTC; CDR3aa: CASSPTDRGLYGYTF
len: 14; d_gene: -; v_gene: TRBV2; abundance: -; j_gene: TRBJ1-1; CDR3nt: TGTGCCAGCAGTGACCGAGGGTACAGCACTGAAGCTTTCTTT; CDR3aa: CASSDRGYSTEAFF
len: 15; d_gene: -; v_gene: TRBV6-6; abundance: -; j_gene: TRBJ2-5; CDR3nt: TGTGCCAGCAACCTGTTCCCACAGGGCGGAGAGACCCAGTACTTC; CDR3aa: CASNLFPQGGETQYF
len: 15; d_gene: -; v_gene: TRBV27; abundance: -; j_gene: TRBJ2-1; CDR3nt: TGTGCCAGCAGTCTACGATATGGGGGGTACAATGAGCAGTTCTTC; CDR3aa: CASSLRYGGYNEQFF
len: 17; d_gene: -; v_gene: TRBV5-1; abundance: -; j_gene: TRBJ2-5; CDR3nt: TGCGCCAGCAGCTTGAATCCCTTACAGGGAACTCCGGAGACCCAGTACTTC; CDR3aa: CASSLNPLQGTPETQYF
len: 12; d_gene: -; v_gene: TRBV2; abundance: -; j_gene: TRBJ1-6; CDR3nt: TGTGCCAGCAAGCCCCTTAATTCACCCCTCCACTTT; CDR3aa: CASKPLNSPLHF
len: 16; d_gene: TRBD1; v_gene: TRBV29-1; abundance: -; j_gene: TRBJ2-5; CDR3nt: TGCAGCGTTGATCACTTTCTGACAGGGGGCCAAGAGACCCAGTACTTC; CDR3aa: CSVDHFLTGGQETQYF
len: 15; d_gene: TRBD1; v_gene: TRBV5-4; abundance: -; j_gene: TRBJ2-5; CDR3nt: TGTGCCAGCAGGCGGACAGGGGGCAGGGGAGAGACCCAGTACTTC; CDR3aa: CASRRTGGRGETQYF